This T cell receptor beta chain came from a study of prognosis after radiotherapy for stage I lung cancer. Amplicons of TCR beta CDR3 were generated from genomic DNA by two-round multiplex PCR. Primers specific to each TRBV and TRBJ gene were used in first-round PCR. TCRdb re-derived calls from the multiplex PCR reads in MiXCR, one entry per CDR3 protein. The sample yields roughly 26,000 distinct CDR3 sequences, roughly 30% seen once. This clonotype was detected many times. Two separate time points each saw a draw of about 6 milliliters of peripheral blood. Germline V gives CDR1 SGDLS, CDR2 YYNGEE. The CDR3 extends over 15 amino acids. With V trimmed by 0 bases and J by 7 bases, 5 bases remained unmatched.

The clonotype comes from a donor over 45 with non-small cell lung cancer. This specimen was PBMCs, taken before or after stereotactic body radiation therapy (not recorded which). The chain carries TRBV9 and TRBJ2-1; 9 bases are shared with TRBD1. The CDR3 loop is CASSVVGTGRNEQFF. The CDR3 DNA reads TGTGCCAGCAGCGTAGTAGGGACAGGGAGGAATGAGCAGTTCTTC.